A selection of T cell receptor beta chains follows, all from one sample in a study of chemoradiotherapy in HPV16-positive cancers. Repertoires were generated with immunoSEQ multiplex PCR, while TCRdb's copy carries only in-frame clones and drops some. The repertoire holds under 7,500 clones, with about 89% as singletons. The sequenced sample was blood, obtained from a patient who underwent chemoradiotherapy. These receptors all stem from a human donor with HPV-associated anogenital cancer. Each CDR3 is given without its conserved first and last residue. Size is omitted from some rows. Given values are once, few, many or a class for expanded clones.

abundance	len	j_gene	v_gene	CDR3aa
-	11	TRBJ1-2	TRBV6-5	ASSYGTNYGYT
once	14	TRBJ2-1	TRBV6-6	ASSSFRDRNYNEQF
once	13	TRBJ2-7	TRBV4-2	ASSQAREGGYEQY
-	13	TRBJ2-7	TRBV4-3	ASSQEWESVDRQY
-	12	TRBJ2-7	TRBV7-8	ASSLARLAYEQY
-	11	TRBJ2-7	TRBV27	ASSIGPRHEQY
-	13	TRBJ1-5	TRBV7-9	ASSYHGTSDQPQH
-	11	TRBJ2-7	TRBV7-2	ASSLVGTYEQY
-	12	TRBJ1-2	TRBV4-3	ASSQERGARGYT
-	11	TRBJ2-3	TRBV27	ASSLRGVDTQY
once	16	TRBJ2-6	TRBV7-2	ASSLLAQGAFGANVLT
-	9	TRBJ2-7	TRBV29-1	SVADIYEQY
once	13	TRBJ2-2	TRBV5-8	ASSLGRTRTGELF
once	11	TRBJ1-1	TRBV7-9	ASSLGQNTEAF
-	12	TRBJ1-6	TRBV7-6	ASSFGQFNSPLH
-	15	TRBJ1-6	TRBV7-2	ASSLALGGYPDSPLH
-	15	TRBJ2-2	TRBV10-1	ASSESGSPKGTGELF
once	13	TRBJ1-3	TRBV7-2	ASTQDRHGGNTIY
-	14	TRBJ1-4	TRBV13	ASSLGLQGEGEKLF
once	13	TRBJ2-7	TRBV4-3	ASSQDEGLSYEQY
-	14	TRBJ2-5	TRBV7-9	ASSLTDYPYQETQY
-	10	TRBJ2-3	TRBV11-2	ASSLGKDTQY
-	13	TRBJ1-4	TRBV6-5	ASSYSRGQGEKLF
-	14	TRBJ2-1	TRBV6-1	ASSVLVGESGNEQF
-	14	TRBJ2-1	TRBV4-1	ASSQDRDRIVDEQF